A selection of T cell receptor beta chains follows, all from one sample in a study of T cells in Graves' hyperthyroidism and ophthalmopathy. TCRdb reprocessed the multiplex PCR reads with MiXCR, giving one entry per CDR3 protein. Among 250,000 to 300,000 distinct CDR3 sequences listed, roughly 19% were seen once. Sequenced material: blood. These receptors were obtained from a man over 45 with Graves' ophthalmopathy. The CDR3 runs from the conserved cysteine through the conserved F or W. D genes are given only for firm matches. Size is stated for part of the rows, as once, few or many counts, or as a class when the clone is expanded.

CDR3: CASSAAGTGESNYGYTF; DNA: TGTGCCAGCAGTGCGGCCGGGACAGGGGAATCTAACTATGGCTACACCTTC; J: TRBJ1-2; V: TRBV6-1; D: TRBD1; size: few
CDR3: CASDEGSYNEQFF; DNA: TGTGCCAGCGACGAGGGATCCTACAATGAGCAGTTCTTC; J: TRBJ2-1; V: TRBV6-1; D: -; size: few
CDR3: CAWSLWGGKNTEAFF; DNA: TGTGCCTGGAGCCTGTGGGGAGGGAAGAACACTGAAGCTTTCTTT; J: TRBJ1-1; V: TRBV30; D: -; size: many
CDR3: CASSQDPGGLNNSPLHF; DNA: TGTGCCAGCAGCCAAGATCCCGGGGGCCTTAATAATTCACCCCTCCACTTT; J: TRBJ1-6; V: TRBV14; D: -; size: few
CDR3: CATSFHRETEAFF; DNA: TGTGCCACCAGCTTTCACCGGGAGACTGAAGCTTTCTTT; J: TRBJ1-1; V: TRBV15; D: -; size: -
CDR3: CASSHLGSGRNNEQFF; DNA: TGCGCCAGCAGCCACCTTGGGAGCGGGAGAAACAATGAGCAGTTCTTC; J: TRBJ2-1; V: TRBV4-1; D: TRBD2; size: -
CDR3: CASSLRQNYGYTF; DNA: TGTGCCAGCAGCTTAAGACAGAACTATGGCTACACCTTC; J: TRBJ1-2; V: TRBV11-2; D: -; size: few
CDR3: CASSPVDPGPKANTGELFF; DNA: TGTGCCAGCAGTCCCGTTGATCCGGGACCAAAAGCGAACACCGGGGAGCTGTTTTTT; J: TRBJ2-2; V: TRBV6-2/TRBV6-3; D: -; size: few
CDR3: CASSTGLAGGKYEQFF; DNA: TGCGCCAGCAGCACAGGACTAGCGGGAGGGAAGTATGAGCAGTTCTTC; J: TRBJ2-1; V: TRBV5-1; D: TRBD2; size: many
CDR3: CASSYTPGIPEQYF; DNA: TGTGCCAGCAGCTATACACCCGGGATCCCCGAGCAGTACTTC; J: TRBJ2-7; V: TRBV6-1; D: -; size: -
CDR3: CAGSSTRDRDNTF; DNA: TGTGCCGGCAGTTCTACCCGGGACAGGGATAACACCTTC; J: TRBJ1-2; V: TRBV5-4; D: TRBD1; size: -
CDR3: CASSEAGGLGEQYF; DNA: TGCGCCAGCAGTGAGGCTGGGGGGCTGGGTGAGCAGTACTTC; J: TRBJ2-7; V: TRBV10-2; D: -; size: -
CDR3: CSVLNSLSYEQYF; DNA: TGCAGCGTTTTAAACAGCCTCTCCTACGAGCAGTACTTC; J: TRBJ2-7; V: TRBV29-1; D: -; size: few
CDR3: CSARRLAGVSYEQYF; DNA: TGCAGTGCTAGACGGTTAGCGGGAGTTTCCTACGAGCAGTACTTC; J: TRBJ2-7; V: TRBV20-1; D: TRBD2; size: -
CDR3: CASSGGLDEKLFF; DNA: TGTGCCAGCTCAGGAGGGCTGGATGAAAAACTGTTTTTT; J: TRBJ1-4; V: TRBV18; D: -; size: many
CDR3: CASSPQQGWTDTQYF; DNA: TGTGCCAGCAGCCCCCAACAGGGGTGGACAGATACGCAGTATTTT; J: TRBJ2-3; V: TRBV7-3; D: TRBD1; size: few
CDR3: CASSYSGQASTDTQYF; DNA: TGTGCCAGCAGTTACTCGGGACAGGCGAGCACAGATACGCAGTATTTT; J: TRBJ2-3; V: TRBV6-6; D: TRBD1; size: -
CDR3: CASSEVEGGGYEQYF; DNA: TGTGCCAGCAGTGAAGTCGAAGGGGGCGGTTACGAGCAGTACTTC; J: TRBJ2-7; V: TRBV6-1; D: TRBD1; size: few
CDR3: CASSLAGYNEQFF; DNA: TGTGCCAGCTCACTAGCGGGATACAATGAGCAGTTCTTC; J: TRBJ2-1; V: TRBV18; D: TRBD2; size: many
CDR3: CAWTKTRGGNQPQHF; DNA: TGTGCCTGGACCAAAACGAGAGGGGGGAATCAGCCCCAGCATTTT; J: TRBJ1-5; V: TRBV30; D: -; size: many
CDR3: CASGQSGFYGYTF; DNA: TGTGCCAGCGGACAGTCGGGTTTCTATGGCTACACCTTC; J: TRBJ1-2; V: TRBV28; D: -; size: many
CDR3: CASSYSGGSSGSPLHF; DNA: TGTGCCAGCAGTTACTCCGGCGGGAGCTCAGGTTCACCCCTCCACTTT; J: TRBJ1-6; V: TRBV6-5; D: -; size: -
CDR3: CASSLGRRSGGGEQFF; DNA: TGTGCCAGCAGCTTAGGCCGCCGCAGCGGGGGAGGTGAGCAGTTCTTC; J: TRBJ2-1; V: TRBV7-2; D: TRBD2; size: few
CDR3: CASSLGAVNTEAFF; DNA: TGCGCCAGCAGCTTGGGGGCAGTGAACACTGAAGCTTTCTTT; J: TRBJ1-1; V: TRBV5-1; D: -; size: -
CDR3: CSARDLRGGSYNEQFF; DNA: TGCAGTGCTAGAGATCTCCGGGGGGGTTCCTACAATGAGCAGTTCTTC; J: TRBJ2-1; V: TRBV20-1; D: TRBD2; size: few
CDR3: CASSPTSGSQETQYF; DNA: TGTGCCAGCTCACCAACTAGCGGGAGCCAAGAGACCCAGTACTTC; J: TRBJ2-5; V: TRBV18; D: TRBD2; size: many
CDR3: CASSIRLAQRSNTGELFF; DNA: TGTGCCAGTAGTATTCGACTAGCGCAGAGATCGAACACCGGGGAGCTGTTTTTT; J: TRBJ2-2; V: TRBV19; D: TRBD2; size: -
CDR3: CATSRAGTGGSYEQYF; DNA: TGTGCCACCAGCAGGGCCGGGACAGGGGGCTCCTACGAGCAGTACTTC; J: TRBJ2-7; V: TRBV15; D: TRBD1; size: -
CDR3: CASLQVTNEKLFF; DNA: TGTGCCAGCCTTCAAGTAACTAATGAAAAACTGTTTTTT; J: TRBJ1-4; V: TRBV27; D: -; size: -
CDR3: CASSQASGGLYEQYF; DNA: TGTGCCAGCAGCCAGGCCAGCGGGGGGTTATACGAGCAGTACTTC; J: TRBJ2-7; V: TRBV7-2; D: TRBD2; size: few
CDR3: CASRAGVGDTEAFF; DNA: TGTGCCAGCAGGGCCGGGGTGGGGGACACTGAAGCTTTCTTT; J: TRBJ1-1; V: TRBV28; D: -; size: many
CDR3: CASSQAGTSANEQFF; DNA: TGTGCCAGCAGCCAGGCCGGGACTAGCGCCAATGAGCAGTTCTTC; J: TRBJ2-1; V: TRBV3-1; D: TRBD2; size: many
CDR3: CASSLAGLTDTQYF; DNA: TGTGCCAGCAGCTTAGCGGGCCTCACAGATACGCAGTATTTT; J: TRBJ2-3; V: TRBV7-3; D: -; size: -
CDR3: CASSQDGFSGANVLTF; DNA: TGCGCCAGCAGCCAAGATGGGTTCTCTGGGGCCAACGTCCTGACTTTC; J: TRBJ2-6; V: TRBV4-1; D: -; size: -
CDR3: CASSPDRTLNTEAFF; DNA: TGTGCCAGCAGCCCTGACAGAACTTTGAACACTGAAGCTTTCTTT; J: TRBJ1-1; V: TRBV6-1; D: -; size: -
CDR3: CASSYGGGLGDAQYF; DNA: TGTGCCAGCAGCTACGGGGGAGGGCTCGGAGATGCGCAGTATTTT; J: TRBJ2-3; V: TRBV11-3; D: TRBD2; size: -
CDR3: CASSSQRRWPRQAYEQYF; DNA: TGTGCCAGCAGCTCTCAAAGGAGGTGGCCCCGCCAGGCCTACGAGCAGTACTTC; J: TRBJ2-7; V: TRBV11-2; D: -; size: many
CDR3: CASRDRGEKLFF; DNA: TGTGCCAGCAGGGACAGGGGGGAAAAACTGTTTTTT; J: TRBJ1-4; V: TRBV2; D: TRBD1; size: -
CDR3: CASRRTGPGTEAFF; DNA: TGTGCCAGCAGGAGGACAGGGCCGGGCACTGAAGCTTTCTTT; J: TRBJ1-1; V: TRBV6-1; D: TRBD1; size: many